One sample yielded the 27 T cell receptor beta chains listed below, sequenced in a study of blood T cell repertoires in COVID-19. Sequencing was performed with immunoSEQ multiplex PCR; in TCRdb, only in-frame clones are kept and a portion is missing. This table has over 65,000 clones, roughly 80% appearing once. Sequencing was performed on peripheral blood. All receptors come from a man aged 80 or over with active or convalescent COVID-19.

J is TRBJ2-3 and V is TRBV7-9; TRBD2 matches 10 bases. CDR3 length equals 15 residues. Looked up from germline, CDR1 is SEHNR and CDR2 is FQNEAQ (reference sequence). Trimming cost V 4 bases and J 3 bases; bases outside gene matches: 4. CDR3 nucleotide sequence: TGTGCCAGCAGCTCTCCTAGCGGGAGAACAGATACGCAGTATTTT. Protein sequence: CASSSPSGRTDTQYF.

The gene calls are TRBV12-3 or TRBV12-4 and TRBJ1-1; TRBD1 matches 7 bases. The J segment lost 8 bases and the V segment lost 6 bases, leaving 6 bases of the junction unmatched. The CDR3 is 12 amino acids. CDR3 residues: CASRRSRGEAFF. In nucleotides, the CDR3 is TGTGCCAGCAGAAGAAGCAGGGGGGAAGCTTTCTTT.

This clone was counted a few times. This sequence joins TRBV19 and TRBJ1-5; D is uncertain. This CDR3 comprises 17 residues. Germline V gene sequence: CDR1 LNHDA, CDR2 SQIVND (reference sequence). Trimming took 3 bases from V and 0 from J, leaving 15 bases between them. As DNA, the CDR3 is TGTGCCAGTAGTATCCTTCGAGGCGAGTATAGCAATCAGCCCCAGCATTTT. It specifies CASSILRGEYSNQPQHF.

This rearrangement joins TRBV5-1 to TRBJ1-1; D is ambiguous. CDR3 length: 14 residues. From germline, CDR1 is SGHRS and CDR2 YFSETQ. V was shortened by 7 bases and J by 2 bases, with 15 bases between the two germline ends. The DNA of the CDR3 is TGCGCCAGCCACGCTTGGGCGGGTAACACTGAAGCTTTCTTT. This sequence encodes CASHAWAGNTEAFF.

This chain links TRBV2 with TRBJ2-7, with TRBD1 as a possible D gene (5 bases). V was pared by 4 bases and J by 5 bases, with 15 bases between. This CDR3 contains 14 residues. Looked up from germline, CDR1 is SNHLY and CDR2 is FYNNEI. CDR3 DNA: TGTGCCAGCAGTGTCGAAGGGGCGCTCAACGAGCAGTACGTC. Its protein product is CASSVEGALNEQYV.

This sequence joins TRBV6-5 and TRBJ2-5; D might be TRBD2 (5 bases). CDR3 size: 13 residues. V was trimmed by 4 bases and J by 9 bases, leaving 15 bases between them. Germline V gene data show CDR1 as MNHEY and CDR2 as SVGAGI. CDR3 sequence: CASSLERLRSQYF. Here the CDR3 DNA reads TGTGCCAGCAGTTTAGAGCGGCTTCGGTCCCAGTACTTC.

In its sample, this clone was seen once. The chain couples TRBV19 to TRBJ1-6, with TRBD1 matching 8 bases. Germline V gives CDR1 LNHDA, CDR2 SQIVND (reference sequence). V shed 9 bases and J 6 bases; nucleotides not matched to a gene: 4. This CDR3 has 13 residues. CDR3 nucleotide sequence: TGTGCCAGCCGGGACAGGTTTAATTCACCCCTCCACTTT. It specifies CASRDRFNSPLHF.

This rearrangement joins TRBV5-1 to TRBJ2-7; 8 bases are a match to TRBD1. V shed 0 bases, J shed 7 bases, and the junction held 3 bases outside the gene matches. The CDR3 is 13 residues long. Germline V gene data show CDR1 as SGHRS and CDR2 as YFSETQ. The CDR3 sequence is CASSLGTGREQYV. CDR3 nucleotide sequence: TGCGCCAGCAGCTTGGGGACAGGGCGGGAGCAGTACGTC.

The chain is built from TRBV9 and TRBJ2-2; 10 bases are a match to TRBD2. The CDR3 consists of 16 residues. The V gene's germline CDR1 is SGDLS and CDR2 YYNGEE. With V trimmed by 3 bases and J by 6 bases, 8 bases remained unmatched. The CDR3 loop reads CASSAIAGGRPGELFF. CDR3 DNA sequence: TGTGCCAGCAGCGCGATAGCGGGAGGAAGGCCCGGGGAGCTGTTTTTT.

This chain uses TRBV19 with TRBJ1-6, with D perhaps TRBD1 (6 bases). Germline V CDR1 and CDR2: LNHDA, SQIVND (reference sequence). The V gene lost 9 bases and the J gene lost 0 bases, with 18 bases spanning the gap. The CDR3 runs 17 residues. The CDR3 region has the DNA TGTGCCAGGCCCTCAGGGACATTGAGCTCCTATAATTCACCCCTCCACTTT. Its protein is CARPSGTLSSYNSPLHF.

The V and J genes are TRBV11-2 and TRBJ2-5, with TRBD1 matching 8 bases. With V trimmed by 4 bases and J by 5 bases, 3 bases remained unmatched. Germline V CDR1 and CDR2: SGHAT, FQNNGV. The CDR3 has 13 residues. The CDR3: CASSSGGGETQYF. Written as DNA, the CDR3 is TGTGCCAGCAGCTCAGGGGGCGGCGAGACCCAGTACTTC.

The chain employs TRBV14 and TRBJ2-4; the D is unclear. This CDR3 is 14 amino acids long. Germline lookup yields CDR1 SGHDN and CDR2 FVKESK. Between the trimmed V and J ends, which lost 0 bases and 2 bases, there was a span of 5 bases. CDR3: CASSQDSTKNIQYF. CDR3 sequence (DNA): TGTGCCAGCAGCCAAGACAGTACCAAAAACATTCAGTACTTC.

The chain combines TRBV27 with TRBJ2-2; D call uncertain. Trimming removed 4 bases from V and 5 bases from J, with 8 bases in between. The CDR3 is 13 amino acids. The germline V gene has CDR1 MNHEY and CDR2 SMNVEV (reference sequence). CDR3 amino acids: CASSSPRTGELFF. The CDR3 nucleotides read TGTGCCAGCAGTTCTCCGCGAACCGGGGAGCTGTTTTTT.

The rearrangement uses TRBV29-1 and TRBJ1-2; 8 bases map to TRBD1. V shed 7 bases and J 6 bases; nucleotides not matched to a gene: 10. Per the germline V gene, CDR1 is SQVTM and CDR2 is ANQGSEA. This CDR3 is 13 amino acids long. The CDR3 DNA reads as TGCAGCGCTGGTCCTCCCAGGGGGCATGGCTACACCTTC. Residues: CSAGPPRGHGYTF. Drawing the rest from reference TRBV29-1 and TRBJ1-2, the complete variable domain is SAVISQKPSRDICQRGTSLTIQCQVDSQVTMMFWYRQQPGQSLTLIATANQGSEATYESGFVIDKFPISRPNLTFSTLTVSNMSPEDSSIYLCSAGPPRGHGYTFGSGTRLTVV.

The V call is TRBV27, the J call TRBJ2-3; 8 bases match TRBD1. With V trimmed by 3 bases and J by 4 bases, 6 bases remained unmatched. Germline CDR1 and CDR2: MNHEY and SMNVEV (reference sequence). The CDR3 is made up of 15 amino acids. The CDR3 protein is CASSFQGATSDTQYF. CDR3 coding DNA: TGTGCCAGCAGTTTTCAGGGGGCGACGTCAGATACGCAGTATTTT.

The sample holds a few counts of this clone. The chain links TRBV6-2 or TRBV6-3 to TRBJ2-1; 9 bases fit TRBD2. Trimming took 6 bases from V and 8 from J; bases not matched to a gene: 14. Per germline, CDR1 MNHEY and CDR2 SVGEGT. The CDR3 length is 16 residues. CDR3 in DNA: TGTGCCAGCAGCCTCTCTGCGGGGGGGCCTCTGGATGAGCAGTTCTTC. Protein sequence: CASSLSAGGPLDEQFF.

The V call is TRBV7-9, the J call TRBJ2-7; the match to TRBD2 covers 9 bases. Per germline, CDR1 SEHNR and CDR2 FQNEAQ (reference sequence). The CDR3 is 16 amino acids. The V segment lost 5 bases and the J segment 3 bases; nucleotides outside the gene matches: 11. CDR3 in amino acids: CASSISGGAGGYEQYV. In DNA, the CDR3 is TGTGCCAGCAGCATCAGTGGAGGAGCGGGGGGCTACGAGCAGTACGTC.

The chain links TRBV5-1 to TRBJ2-3; possible D gene TRBD1, 6 bases. V lost 7 bases to trimming and J lost 0 bases, with 12 bases between them. Germline assignment: CDR1 SGHRS and CDR2 YFSETQ. There are 14 residues in the CDR3. Here the CDR3 reads CASSDSLSTDTQYF. The CDR3 bases are TGCGCCAGCTCGGACAGTCTTAGCACAGATACGCAGTATTTT. Full variable domain (missing parts from reference TRBV5-1 and TRBJ2-3): KAGVTQTPRYLIKTRGQQVTLSCSPISGHRSVSWYQQTPGQGLQFLFEYFSETQRNKGNFPGRFSGRQFSNSRSEMNVSTLELGDSALYLCASSDSLSTDTQYFGPGTRLTVL.

The chain links TRBV5-1 to TRBJ2-2, with a weak D call TRBD1 (6 bases). The germline V gene has CDR1 SGHRS and CDR2 YFSETQ. With 1 base removed from V and 5 bases from J, the gap between germline ends came to 12 bases. The CDR3 is 15 amino acids. CDR3 in amino acids: CASSLRAGVTGELFF. The CDR3 DNA is TGCGCCAGCAGCTTGCGGGCAGGGGTAACCGGGGAGCTGTTTTTT. Looking up the rest from reference TRBV5-1 and TRBJ2-2 gives the full variable domain: KAGVTQTPRYLIKTRGQQVTLSCSPISGHRSVSWYQQTPGQGLQFLFEYFSETQRNKGNFPGRFSGRQFSNSRSEMNVSTLELGDSALYLCASSLRAGVTGELFFGEGSRLTVL.

The chain links TRBV5-4 to TRBJ2-2, with 10 bases lining up with TRBD1. The germline CDR1 and CDR2 sequences are SGHNT and YYREEE (reference sequence). V lost 4 bases to trimming and J lost 4 bases; unmatched junction nucleotides: 4. The CDR3 has 15 residues. CDR3 protein: CASSAGQGTTGELFF. The CDR3 DNA sequence: TGTGCCAGCAGCGCGGGACAGGGGACCACCGGGGAGCTGTTTTTT.

The CDR3 nucleotides are TGCGCCAGCAGCATCCAGGGGGGCAACACGGACATTCAGTACTTC. It is translated as CASSIQGGNTDIQYF. The rearrangement joins TRBV5-1 to TRBJ2-4, with a weak D call TRBD1 (7 bases). Germline V gene lookup returns CDR1 SGHRS and CDR2 YFSETQ. Trimming stripped 4 bases from V and 8 bases from J, with 19 bases between. There are 15 residues in the CDR3.

The rearrangement uses TRBV19 and TRBJ2-2, with D maybe TRBD1 (6 bases). V lost 2 bases and J lost 0, with 16 bases in between. Looked up from germline, CDR1 is LNHDA and CDR2 is SQIVND (reference sequence). This CDR3 contains 18 residues. CDR3 coding DNA: TGTGCCAGTAGTATAAGGGGGTGGGGAGACTCGAACACCGGGGAGCTGTTTTTT. This translates into CASSIRGWGDSNTGELFF.

V gene TRBV7-8 combines with J gene TRBJ2-2, with TRBD2 matching 8 bases. Looked up from germline, CDR1 is SGHVS and CDR2 is FQNEAQ. The V segment lost 4 bases and the J segment 4 bases; nucleotides outside the gene matches: 8. CDR3 length: 16 residues. The CDR3 spells CASSSTSGTATGELFF. The CDR3 DNA follows: TGTGCCAGCAGCTCCACTAGCGGTACTGCCACCGGGGAGCTGTTTTTT.

The V and J genes are TRBV29-1 and TRBJ1-5; D may be TRBD1 (5 bases). The CDR3 consists of 13 residues. Germline values: CDR1 SQVTM, CDR2 ANQGSEA. Trimming pared 6 bases from V and 4 bases from J, leaving 13 bases between. The CDR3, as DNA: TGCAGCGTCGCCGGACAACAAAATCAGCCCCAGCATTTT. It specifies CSVAGQQNQPQHF.

The rearrangement joins TRBV10-3 to TRBJ1-2, with 9 bases matching TRBD1. Trimming took 3 bases from V and 6 from J; bases not matched to a gene: 8. Germline values: CDR1 ENHRY, CDR2 SYGVKD. The CDR3 covers 15 residues. The CDR3 is CAISDTKQGADGYTF. CDR3 in DNA: TGTGCCATCAGTGATACAAAACAGGGGGCAGATGGCTACACCTTC.

The sample holds one count of this clone. This rearrangement joins TRBV6-6 to TRBJ2-7, with 9 bases fitting TRBD1. Germline V gene lookup returns CDR1 MNHNY and CDR2 SVGAGI (reference sequence). V trimming: 9 bases; J trimming: 0 bases; junction bases outside the gene matches: 6. This CDR3 has 14 residues. The CDR3: CASISGQGSYEQYV. The DNA of the CDR3 is TGTGCCAGTATTTCGGGACAGGGCTCCTACGAGCAGTACGTC.

A few counts support this clone. The gene calls are TRBV7-9 and TRBJ1-2, with D perhaps TRBD1 (6 bases). Germline assignment: CDR1 SEHNR and CDR2 FQNEAQ (reference sequence). The CDR3 is 15 residues long. Trimming stripped 4 bases from V and 6 bases from J, with 18 bases between. CDR3 in amino acids: CASSSTLLGAHGYTF. CDR3 sequence (DNA): TGTGCCAGCAGCTCAACTCTTTTGGGGGCCCATGGCTACACCTTC.